This is a list of T cell receptor beta chains from one sample in a study of T cell responses to AZD1222 COVID-19 vaccine. Sequencing used immunoSEQ multiplex PCR; TCRdb keeps in-frame clones, though not all of them. The sample consists of approximately 110,000 clones, just under 90% of them appearing once. Here the sequenced sample was peripheral blood, taken on day 0 of AZD1222 vaccination. The source is an adult in good health. Each CDR3 is given with its conserved first and last residue. A D gene is named only where the DNA matches it firmly.

D,J,V,CDR3
-,TRBJ2-3,TRBV7-2,CASSSGATGGSGTQYF
-,TRBJ1-2,TRBV15,CATSSSSLYTF
-,TRBJ1-2,TRBV28,CASRPQVPYGYTF
-,TRBJ1-3,TRBV6-5,CASRQTGGRGNTIYF
-,TRBJ1-1,TRBV5-1,CASSLEGGTEAFF
-,TRBJ2-7,TRBV6-5,CATRVWAGVSDEQYF
TRBD1,TRBJ1-1,TRBV6-1,CASSEFTGVYTEAFF
-,TRBJ1-1,TRBV28,CASSPWAADTEAFF
TRBD1,TRBJ1-2,TRBV5-1,CASSLRDRNYGYTF
TRBD1,TRBJ1-2,TRBV7-6,CASSSTGGFYGYTF
-,TRBJ2-2,TRBV3-1/TRBV3-2,CASSQVIRVTRYTGELFF
TRBD2,TRBJ2-3,TRBV4-2,CASSQIAGVRDTQYF
TRBD1,TRBJ2-7,TRBV10-1,CASRFRDRGHEASYEQYF